The 10 T cell receptor beta chains below come from one sample, sequenced in a study of molecular identifiers for immune sequencing clone quantification. TCRdb used MiXCR to reprocess the PCR reads, holding one entry per CDR3 protein. The sample lists around 460,000 distinct CDR3 sequences; around 23% were seen once. The material sequenced was naive CD8+ T cells from blood, with Jurkat cell RNA spiked in. The subset denotes: FACS-sorted CD8+CD4-CCR7+CD45RA+ naive T cells. The receptors originated from a human donor in good health. Some libraries in this study had Jurkat cell RNA spiked in.

The J gene is TRBJ1-4, the V gene TRBV12-3 or TRBV12-4; D is possibly TRBD1 (5 bases). This CDR3 has 15 residues. Trimming took off 3 bases at V and 8 bases at J, with 16 bases between the two ends. CDR3 protein: CASSLVGPRGEKLFF. The CDR3, as DNA: TGTGCCAGCAGTTTGGTGGGACCCCGGGGAGAAAAACTGTTTTTT.

Ten or more counts support this clonotype. V usage is TRBV7-8 and J usage is TRBJ2-2; D unclear. V was trimmed by 4 bases and J by 0 bases, leaving 9 bases between them. CDR3 length: 15 amino acids. Germline V gives CDR1 SGHVS, CDR2 FQNEAQ. CDR3 nucleotide sequence: TGTGCCAGCAGCTACCGGGCTACGAACACCGGGGAGCTGTTTTTT. Its protein is CASSYRATNTGELFF.

There are a few counts of this clonotype. V and J are TRBV6-5 and TRBJ2-1; a possible D gene is TRBD1 (8 bases). Germline V gene sequence: CDR1 MNHEY, CDR2 SVGAGI. V shed 8 bases and J shed 5 bases, with 16 bases lying between them. The CDR3 length is 14 residues. This CDR3 is CASCTGGADNEQFF. The CDR3 bases are TGTGCCAGCTGTACAGGGGGGGCGGACAATGAGCAGTTCTTC.

Notes on this clonotype: A much larger clone sits a single nucleotide away, making a read error possible. The chain uses TRBV6-2 or TRBV6-3 and TRBJ2-7; D gene unclear. Germline lookup yields CDR1 MNHEY and CDR2 SVGEGT. The CDR3 spans 11 residues. With 10 bases removed from V and 0 bases from J, the gap between germline ends came to 7 bases. Written as DNA, the CDR3 is TGTGCCACCGGACCCTCCTACGAGCAGTACTTC. Protein product: CATGPSYEQYF.

The chain has TRBV15 and TRBJ2-5, with D tentatively TRBD2 (6 bases). Germline V lookup: CDR1 LNHNV, CDR2 YYDKDF (reference sequence). Trimming took off 0 bases at V and 2 bases at J, with 13 bases between the two ends. The CDR3 runs to 16 residues. The CDR3 sequence is CATSRDFGGEQETQYF. In nucleotides, the CDR3 is TGTGCCACCAGCAGAGATTTCGGAGGGGAACAAGAGACCCAGTACTTC.

The chain recombines TRBV7-2 with TRBJ1-2; D may be TRBD1 (5 bases). The V end lost 2 bases, the J end lost 4 bases, and 17 bases lay between the germline ends. This CDR3 spans 16 amino acids. From germline, CDR1 is SGHTA and CDR2 FQGNSA. The CDR3 here is CASSLPHRQTAYGYTF. The CDR3 DNA reads as TGTGCCAGCAGCTTACCCCACCGACAGACTGCCTATGGCTACACCTTC.

The chain combines TRBV2 with TRBJ2-1, with 9 bases matching TRBD1. Germline V CDR1 and CDR2: SNHLY, FYNNEI. The CDR3 runs 15 residues. The ends lost 5 bases at V and 0 bases at J; junction bases unmatched: 2. The CDR3 is CASSKTGGSYNEQFF. In DNA form, the CDR3 reads TGTGCCAGCAGTAAGACAGGGGGCTCCTACAATGAGCAGTTCTTC.

There are a few counts of this clonotype. This sequence joins TRBV30 and TRBJ1-1; D gene ambiguous. CDR3 length equals 13 residues. Trimming shortened V by 2 bases and J by 0 bases, and 7 bases separated the two germline ends. The germline V gene encodes CDR1 GTSNPN and CDR2 SVGIG (reference sequence). For the CDR3, the DNA is TGTGCCTGGAGTACAGTTATGAACACTGAAGCTTTCTTT. As protein: CAWSTVMNTEAFF.

A note on this clonotype: This clone may be a read error of a much larger clone one base away. Lacking the conserved final phenylalanine or tryptophan, this CDR3 likely reflects a read error. The CDR3 here is CASSYSLGGDEQYY. The CDR3 region has the DNA TGTGCCAGCAGTTACTCGCTGGGAGGGGACGAGCAGTACTAC. The rearrangement uses TRBV6-5 and TRBJ2-7, with TRBD2 identical over 7 bases. The CDR3 length is 14 residues. After removal of 0 bases from V and 5 bases from J, the junction contained 4 bases not matched to a gene. In germline, CDR1 is MNHEY, CDR2 SVGAGI.

This clonotype was observed a handful of times. This sequence joins TRBV13 and TRBJ2-2; D might be TRBD2 (6 bases). The CDR3 runs to 14 residues. V was shortened by 2 bases and J by 4 bases, with 8 bases between the two germline ends. Germline V gives CDR1 PRHDT, CDR2 FYEKMQ (reference sequence). The CDR3 reads CASSLFGGTGELFF. The CDR3, as DNA: TGTGCCAGCAGCTTATTCGGGGGCACCGGGGAGCTGTTTTTT.